This T cell receptor beta chain was found in a study of human T cells and chemical hapten exposure. Described time point: pre-sensitization, week 0. Specified treatment: therapeutic diphenylcyclopropenone sensitization with weekly scalp DPC. With regard to this clonotype: Antigen: not known.

Study-level points and caveats: Compared with pre-sensitization or healthy control sets, expanded TCRs clustered more.

Germline V gene data show CDR1 as SGDLS and CDR2 as YYNGEE. This CDR3 is 13 amino acids long. The ends were cut back, 2 bases at V and 3 bases at J, with 6 bases in the middle. Per the authors' pipeline: More than 95,000 TCRs per sample was the median, with a range of 23,224 to 690,600. Each CDR3 protein gets one entry after TCRdb re-called the RACE reads with MiXCR. TCRdb's processing, not the study's, gives the V and J calls here. The sample shows under 200,000 distinct CDR3 sequences, roughly 30% of them seen only once. This clonotype was obtained from a woman in her twenties or thirties with alopecia areata. Some clones in this sample may be carry-over from other donors' samples. The chain uses TRBV9 and TRBJ2-4, with D unresolved. This specimen consisted of whole blood, obtained in connection with sensitization to the hapten diphenylcyclopropenone (DPC). The CDR3 spells CASSVGSKNIQYF. CDR3 DNA: TGTGCCAGCAGCGTCGGCAGCAAAAACATTCAGTACTTC.